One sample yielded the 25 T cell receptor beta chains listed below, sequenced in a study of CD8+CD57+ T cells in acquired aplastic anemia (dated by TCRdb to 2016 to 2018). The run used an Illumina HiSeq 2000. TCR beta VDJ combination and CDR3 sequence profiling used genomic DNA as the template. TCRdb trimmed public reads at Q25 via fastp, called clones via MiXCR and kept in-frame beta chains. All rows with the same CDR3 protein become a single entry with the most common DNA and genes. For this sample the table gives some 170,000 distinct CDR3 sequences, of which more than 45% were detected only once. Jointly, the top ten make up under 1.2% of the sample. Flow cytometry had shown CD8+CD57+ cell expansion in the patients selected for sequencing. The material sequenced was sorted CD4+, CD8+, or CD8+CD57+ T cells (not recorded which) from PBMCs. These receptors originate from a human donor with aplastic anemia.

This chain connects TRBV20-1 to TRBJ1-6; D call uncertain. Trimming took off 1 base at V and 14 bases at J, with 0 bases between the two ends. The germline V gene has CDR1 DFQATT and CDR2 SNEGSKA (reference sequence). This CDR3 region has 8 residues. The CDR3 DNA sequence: TGCAGTGCTAGAGCCCTCCACTTT. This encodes CSARALHF.

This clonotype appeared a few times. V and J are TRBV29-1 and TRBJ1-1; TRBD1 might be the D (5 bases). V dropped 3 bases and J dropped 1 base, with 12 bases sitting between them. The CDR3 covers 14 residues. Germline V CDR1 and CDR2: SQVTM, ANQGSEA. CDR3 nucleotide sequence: TGCAGCGTTGAGGGGGGAAAGGGGAACACTGAAGCTTTCTTT. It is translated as CSVEGGKGNTEAFF. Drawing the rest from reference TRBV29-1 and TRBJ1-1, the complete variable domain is SAVISQKPSRDICQRGTSLTIQCQVDSQVTMMFWYRQQPGQSLTLIATANQGSEATYESGFVIDKFPISRPNLTFSTLTVSNMSPEDSSIYLCSVEGGKGNTEAFFGQGTRLTVV.

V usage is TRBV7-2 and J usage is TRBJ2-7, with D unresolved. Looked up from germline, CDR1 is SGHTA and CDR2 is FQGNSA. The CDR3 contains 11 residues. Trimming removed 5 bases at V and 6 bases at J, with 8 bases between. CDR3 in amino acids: CASSGSGEQYF. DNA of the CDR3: TGTGCCAGCAGCGGGTCAGGCGAGCAGTACTTC.

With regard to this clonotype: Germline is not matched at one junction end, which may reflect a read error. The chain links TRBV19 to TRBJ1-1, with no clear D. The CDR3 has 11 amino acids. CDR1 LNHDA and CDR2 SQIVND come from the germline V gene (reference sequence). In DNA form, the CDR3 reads TGTGCCAGCAGTATTGAGCCTGGAGCTTTCTTT. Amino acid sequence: CASSIEPGAFF.

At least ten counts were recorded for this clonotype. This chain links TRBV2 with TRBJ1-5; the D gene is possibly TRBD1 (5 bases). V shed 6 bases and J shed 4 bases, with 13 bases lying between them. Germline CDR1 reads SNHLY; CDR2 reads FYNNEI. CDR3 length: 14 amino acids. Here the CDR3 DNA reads TGTGCCAGCAGCCGCGGGACTCGGAATCAGCCCCAGCATTTT. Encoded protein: CASSRGTRNQPQHF.

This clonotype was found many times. As DNA, the CDR3 is TGCGCCAGCAGAAGGGATCCGGGACAGCAAGAGACCCAGTACTTC. It encodes CASRRDPGQQETQYF. The V gene is TRBV5-1, the J gene TRBJ2-5, with 7 positions matching TRBD1. The CDR3 extends over 15 amino acids. The V segment lost 5 bases and the J segment 2 bases; nucleotides outside the gene matches: 9. CDR1 is SGHRS and CDR2 is YFSETQ in the germline V gene.

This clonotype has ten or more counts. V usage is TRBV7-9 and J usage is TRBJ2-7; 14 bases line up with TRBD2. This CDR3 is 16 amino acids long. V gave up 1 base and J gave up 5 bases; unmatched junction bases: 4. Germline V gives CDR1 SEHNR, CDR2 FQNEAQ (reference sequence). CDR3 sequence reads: CASSLETSGGANEQYF. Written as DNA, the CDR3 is TGTGCCAGCAGCTTAGAGACTAGCGGGGGGGCCAACGAGCAGTACTTC. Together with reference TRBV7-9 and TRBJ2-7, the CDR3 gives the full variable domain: DTGVSQNPRHKITKRGQNVTFRCDPISEHNRLYWYRQTLGQGPEFLTYFQNEAQLEKSRLLSDRFSAERPKGSFSTLEIQRTEQGDSAMYLCASSLETSGGANEQYFGPGTRLTVT.

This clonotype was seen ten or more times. The DNA of the CDR3 is TGCAGCGCAATTACAGGACTTACCACAAACACCGGGGAGCTGTTTTTT. This translates into CSAITGLTTNTGELFF. The chain links TRBV29-1 to TRBJ2-2; D may match TRBD1 or TRBD2 (5 bases each). The V gene lost 7 bases and the J gene lost 2 bases, with 20 bases spanning the gap. This CDR3 is built from 16 residues. Germline CDR1 and CDR2: SQVTM and ANQGSEA.

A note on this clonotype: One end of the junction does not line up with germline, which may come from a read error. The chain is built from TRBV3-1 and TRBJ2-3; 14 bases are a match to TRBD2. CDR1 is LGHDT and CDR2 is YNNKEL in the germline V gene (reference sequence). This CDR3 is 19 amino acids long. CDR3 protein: CASSHRGTSGGRSTDMQYF. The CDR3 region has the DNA TGTGCCAGCAGCCATCGTGGGACTAGCGGGGGCCGGAGCACAGATATGCAGTATTTT.

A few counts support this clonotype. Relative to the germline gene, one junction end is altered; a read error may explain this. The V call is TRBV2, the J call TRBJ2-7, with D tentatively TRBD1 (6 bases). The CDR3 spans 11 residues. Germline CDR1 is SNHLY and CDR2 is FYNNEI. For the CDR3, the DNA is TGTGCCAGCAGGGTAAACACAGGGTTTTGCTTC. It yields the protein CASRVNTGFCF.

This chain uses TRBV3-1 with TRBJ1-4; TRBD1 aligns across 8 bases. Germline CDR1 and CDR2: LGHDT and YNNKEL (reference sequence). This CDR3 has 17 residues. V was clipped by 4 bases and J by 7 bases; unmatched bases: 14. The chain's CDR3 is CASSRSRTGRAGEKLFF. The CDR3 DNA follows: TGTGCCAGCAGCCGCTCAAGGACAGGGAGAGCTGGTGAAAAACTGTTTTTT.

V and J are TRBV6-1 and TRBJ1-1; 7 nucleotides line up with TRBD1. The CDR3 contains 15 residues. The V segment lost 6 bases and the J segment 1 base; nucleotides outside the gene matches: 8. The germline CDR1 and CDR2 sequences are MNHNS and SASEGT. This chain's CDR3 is CASRSGGVANTEAFF. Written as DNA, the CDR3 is TGTGCCAGCAGGTCAGGGGGAGTAGCGAACACTGAAGCTTTCTTT.

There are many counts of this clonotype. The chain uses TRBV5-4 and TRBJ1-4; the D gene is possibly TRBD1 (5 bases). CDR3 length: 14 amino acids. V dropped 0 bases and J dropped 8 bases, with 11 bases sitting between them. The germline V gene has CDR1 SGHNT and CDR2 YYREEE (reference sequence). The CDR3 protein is CASSLDRKGEKLFF. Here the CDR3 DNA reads TGTGCCAGCAGCTTGGACAGGAAGGGGGAAAAACTGTTTTTT.

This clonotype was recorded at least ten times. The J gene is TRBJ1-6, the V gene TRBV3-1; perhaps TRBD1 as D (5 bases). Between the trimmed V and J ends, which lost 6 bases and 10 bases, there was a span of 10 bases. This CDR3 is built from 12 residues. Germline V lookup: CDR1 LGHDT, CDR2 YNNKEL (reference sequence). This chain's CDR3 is CASSGTRSPLHF. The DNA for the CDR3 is TGTGCCAGCAGTGGGACTCGATCACCCCTCCACTTT.

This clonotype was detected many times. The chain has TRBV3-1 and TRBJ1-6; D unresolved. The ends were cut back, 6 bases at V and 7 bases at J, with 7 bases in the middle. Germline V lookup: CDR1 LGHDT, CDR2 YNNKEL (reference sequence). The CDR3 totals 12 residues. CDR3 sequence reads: CASRNGNSPLHF. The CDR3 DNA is TGTGCCAGCAGGAATGGGAATTCACCCCTCCACTTT.

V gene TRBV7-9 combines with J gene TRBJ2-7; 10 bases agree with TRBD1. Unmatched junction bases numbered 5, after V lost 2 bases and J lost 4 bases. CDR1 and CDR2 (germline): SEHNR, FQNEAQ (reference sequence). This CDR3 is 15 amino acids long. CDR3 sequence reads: CASSLLRGQGYEQYF. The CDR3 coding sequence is TGTGCCAGCAGCTTACTTAGGGGACAGGGGTACGAGCAGTACTTC.

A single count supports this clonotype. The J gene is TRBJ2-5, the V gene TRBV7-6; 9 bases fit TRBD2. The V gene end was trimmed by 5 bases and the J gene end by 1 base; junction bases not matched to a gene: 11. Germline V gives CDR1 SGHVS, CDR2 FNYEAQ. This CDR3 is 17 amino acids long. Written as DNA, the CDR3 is TGTGCCAGCAGCCCTCTCTCCAGCGGGGGGATCCAAGAGACCCAGTACTTC. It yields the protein CASSPLSSGGIQETQYF.

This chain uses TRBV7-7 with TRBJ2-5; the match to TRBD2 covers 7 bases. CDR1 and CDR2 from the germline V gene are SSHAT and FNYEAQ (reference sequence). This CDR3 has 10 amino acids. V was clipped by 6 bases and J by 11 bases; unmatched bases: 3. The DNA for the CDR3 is TGTGCCAGCAGGCTCGGGGGGCAGTACTTC. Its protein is CASRLGGQYF.

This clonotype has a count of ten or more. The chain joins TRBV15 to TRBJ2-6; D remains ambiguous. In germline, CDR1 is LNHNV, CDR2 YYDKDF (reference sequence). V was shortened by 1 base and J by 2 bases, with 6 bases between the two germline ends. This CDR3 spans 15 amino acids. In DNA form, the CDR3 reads TGTGCCACCAGCAGAGCCCCCGCTGGGGCCAACGTCCTGACTTTC. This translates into CATSRAPAGANVLTF.

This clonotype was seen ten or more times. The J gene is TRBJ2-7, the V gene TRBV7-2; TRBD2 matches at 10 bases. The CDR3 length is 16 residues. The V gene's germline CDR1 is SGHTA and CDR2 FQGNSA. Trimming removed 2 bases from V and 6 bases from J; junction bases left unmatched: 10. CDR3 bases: TGTGCCAGCAGCTTACGGCTAGCGGGAGCCTCGGGCGAGCAGTACTTC. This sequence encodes CASSLRLAGASGEQYF.

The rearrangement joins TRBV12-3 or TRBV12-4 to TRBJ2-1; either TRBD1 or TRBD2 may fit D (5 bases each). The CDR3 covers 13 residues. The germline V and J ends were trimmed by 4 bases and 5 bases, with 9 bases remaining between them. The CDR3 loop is CASSWDQNNEQFF. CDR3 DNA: TGTGCCAGCAGTTGGGACCAGAACAATGAGCAGTTCTTC.

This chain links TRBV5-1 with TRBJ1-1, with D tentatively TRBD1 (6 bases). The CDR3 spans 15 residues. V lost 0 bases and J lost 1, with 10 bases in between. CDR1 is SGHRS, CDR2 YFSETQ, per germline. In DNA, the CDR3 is TGCGCCAGCAGCTTGGATGGGGGGCGGAACACTGAAGCTTTCTTT. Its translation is CASSLDGGRNTEAFF.

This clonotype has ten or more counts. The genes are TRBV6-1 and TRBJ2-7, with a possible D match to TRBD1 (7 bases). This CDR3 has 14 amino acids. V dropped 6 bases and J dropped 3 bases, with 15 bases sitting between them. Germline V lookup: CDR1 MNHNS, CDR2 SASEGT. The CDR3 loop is CASSLGRGDYEQYF. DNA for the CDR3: TGTGCCAGCAGCCTGGGCAGGGGGGACTACGAGCAGTACTTC.

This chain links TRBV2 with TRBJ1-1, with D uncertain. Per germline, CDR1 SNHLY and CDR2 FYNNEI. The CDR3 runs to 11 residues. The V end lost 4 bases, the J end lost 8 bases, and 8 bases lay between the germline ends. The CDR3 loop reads CASSVHSEAFF. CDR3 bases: TGTGCCAGCAGTGTGCACAGCGAAGCTTTCTTT.

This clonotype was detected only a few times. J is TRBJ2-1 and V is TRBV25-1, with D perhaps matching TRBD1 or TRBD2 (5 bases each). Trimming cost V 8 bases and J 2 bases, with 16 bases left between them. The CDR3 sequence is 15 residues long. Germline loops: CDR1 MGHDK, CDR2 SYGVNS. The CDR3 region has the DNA TGTGCCAGCGGAGGAACGGGACGGACCTACAATGAGCAGTTCTTC. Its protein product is CASGGTGRTYNEQFF.